This entry lists 22 T cell receptor beta chains sequenced from one sample in a study of regulatory dendritic cells for organ transplantation. Clones were read by immunoSEQ multiplex PCR, and TCRdb kept only the in-frame ones, dropping some. Here the sample spans roughly 30,000 clones, roughly 84% being singletons. The sample consisted of naive CD8+ T cells from blood. As for subset: CD45RA+ naive T cells. These receptors were collected from a human donor in good health.

The chain recombines TRBV29-1 with TRBJ1-4, with TRBD1 matching over 9 bases. Germline V gene sequence: CDR1 SQVTM, CDR2 ANQGSEA. With V trimmed by 7 bases and J by 8 bases, 14 bases remained unmatched. The CDR3 totals 15 residues. CDR3 in DNA: TGCAGCGCCTTGCGATCCGGGACAGGGCACGAAAAACTGTTTTTT. It translates to CSALRSGTGHEKLFF.

The genes are TRBV7-8 and TRBJ2-1; D remains unclear. Germline V gives CDR1 SGHVS, CDR2 FQNEAQ. The CDR3 spans 14 residues. Trimming removed 4 bases from V and 7 bases from J, with 14 bases in between. CDR3 residues: CASSSLLRANEQFF. CDR3 nucleotides: TGTGCCAGCAGCTCCCTCCTCAGAGCGAATGAGCAGTTCTTC.

This chain links TRBV15 with TRBJ2-7; TRBD1 aligns across 9 bases. Losses at the gene ends were 5 bases for V and 4 bases for J; bases not matched to a gene: 9. This CDR3 has 15 amino acids. Germline lookup yields CDR1 LNHNV and CDR2 YYDKDF (reference sequence). CDR3 residues: CATSEGQGILYEQYF. The DNA of the CDR3 is TGTGCCACCAGCGAGGGACAGGGTATCCTATACGAGCAGTACTTC.

The V call is TRBV29-1, the J call TRBJ2-3, with TRBD2 as a possible D gene (5 bases). The CDR3 is 11 amino acids. From germline, CDR1 is SQVTM and CDR2 ANQGSEA. V shed 8 bases and J shed 6 bases, with 12 bases lying between them. The CDR3 nucleotides read TGCAGCATCCATCGGGGTGATACGCAGTATTTT. It codes for CSIHRGDTQYF.

The gene calls are TRBV6-5 and TRBJ1-3, with D uncertain. Trimming left V 6 bases short and J 0 bases short, with 12 bases between. The germline V gene encodes CDR1 MNHEY and CDR2 SVGAGI. CDR3 length: 15 residues. The CDR3 DNA reads as TGTGCCAGCAGCCTAAACGCCAACTCTGGAAACACCATATATTTT. Encoded protein: CASSLNANSGNTIYF.

This clone was counted only a few times. This chain links TRBV10-1 with TRBJ2-7; weak D call: TRBD1 (5 bases). Trimming removed 2 bases at V and 5 bases at J, with 13 bases between. This CDR3 region has 14 residues. Germline CDR1 WNHNN, CDR2 SYGVQD (reference sequence). CDR3 sequence reads: CASSERGHGDEQYF. The CDR3 DNA is TGCGCCAGCAGTGAGCGTGGACATGGGGACGAGCAGTACTTC.

The rearrangement joins TRBV12-5 to TRBJ1-6, with 7 bases that match TRBD1. The CDR3 runs to 14 residues. CDR1 LGHNT and CDR2 FRNRAP come from the germline V gene. V trimming: 5 bases; J trimming: 7 bases; junction bases outside the gene matches: 5. CDR3 sequence: CASGPGQENSPLHF. The CDR3 nucleotides are TGTGCTAGTGGTCCTGGACAGGAGAATTCACCCCTCCACTTT.

This clone was recorded a few times. The chain employs TRBV6-5 and TRBJ1-1, with D maybe TRBD1 (5 bases). V was shortened by 1 base and J by 1 base, with 10 bases between the two germline ends. The CDR3 totals 15 residues. The germline V gene has CDR1 MNHEY and CDR2 SVGAGI. Here the CDR3 reads CASSYYQGPNTEAFF. The CDR3 nucleotides are TGTGCCAGCAGTTACTACCAGGGTCCGAACACTGAAGCTTTCTTT.

This chain connects TRBV25-1 to TRBJ2-7; 9 bases fit TRBD1. Germline trimming cut 6 bases from V and 4 bases from J; bases unmatched to any gene: 13. The CDR3 extends over 16 amino acids. CDR1 is MGHDK and CDR2 is SYGVNS in the germline V gene. CDR3 sequence (DNA): TGTGCCAGCAGCGGAACCGGGACAGGGCGAAATTACGAGCAGTACTTC. Protein: CASSGTGTGRNYEQYF.

This chain joins TRBV9 and TRBJ2-7, with no clear D. V lost 0 bases and J lost 3, with 7 bases in between. Germline loops: CDR1 SGDLS, CDR2 YYNGEE. The CDR3 sequence is 13 residues long. The CDR3 bases are TGTGCCAGCAGCGTAGAACTCAACTACGAGCAGTACTTC. Translation: CASSVELNYEQYF.

V gene TRBV4-1 combines with J gene TRBJ2-1, with TRBD2 identical over 10 bases. The CDR3 loop spans 17 amino acids. Germline CDR1 and CDR2: MGHRA and YSYEKL. V lost 0 bases, J lost 6 bases, and 8 bases stayed unmatched. Written as DNA, the CDR3 is TGCGCCAGCAGCCAAGAACTGATTAGCGGGGGGATCAATGAGCAGTTCTTC. Encoded protein: CASSQELISGGINEQFF.

This chain links TRBV16 with TRBJ2-7; 10 bases match TRBD1. J was trimmed by 4 bases and V by 2 bases; bases with no gene match: 11. CDR1 and CDR2 (germline): KGHSY, FQNENV. The CDR3 covers 17 residues. DNA of the CDR3: TGTGCCAGCAGCCAAGGAATACTCCGGGACAGGGGTTACGAGCAGTACTTC. As protein: CASSQGILRDRGYEQYF.

The chain couples TRBV5-1 to TRBJ2-7, with 9 bases matching TRBD2. The CDR3 has 14 amino acids. CDR1 and CDR2 (germline): SGHRS, YFSETQ. The V and J ends lost 1 base and 3 bases, in that order; junction bases with no gene match: 2. The CDR3 DNA follows: TGCGCCAGCAGCTTGTCTAGCGGGGTCTACGAGCAGTACTTC. Its translation: CASSLSSGVYEQYF.

The genes are TRBV7-6 and TRBJ1-4; D is unresolved. Germline CDR1 reads SGHVS; CDR2 reads FNYEAQ. V lost 1 base and J 7 bases, leaving 10 bases between the germline ends. The CDR3 runs 14 residues. CDR3 nucleotides: TGTGCCAGCAGCTTAGAGTTGGGGAGTGAAAAACTGTTTTTT. It translates to CASSLELGSEKLFF.

The J gene is TRBJ1-4, the V gene TRBV4-1, with 7 positions matching TRBD1. The ends lost 3 bases at V and 4 bases at J; junction bases unmatched: 11. Germline CDR1 is MGHRA and CDR2 is YSYEKL. The CDR3 has 17 residues. The CDR3 DNA is TGCGCCAGCAGCCAGATTCGGACAGGCCTAGGTAATGAAAAACTGTTTTTT. This gives the protein CASSQIRTGLGNEKLFF.

The chain employs TRBV7-6 and TRBJ2-3; 14 bases line up with TRBD2. V shed 1 base and J 2 bases; nucleotides not matched to a gene: 2. Germline V gene lookup returns CDR1 SGHVS and CDR2 FNYEAQ. The CDR3 runs to 17 residues. CDR3 residues: CASSLGTSGGFTDTQYF. The CDR3 DNA reads TGTGCCAGCAGCTTAGGGACTAGCGGGGGGTTCACAGATACGCAGTATTTT.

The chain is built from TRBV7-2 and TRBJ2-3, with D hard to call. Per the germline V gene, CDR1 is SGHTA and CDR2 is FQGNSA. V lost 3 bases, J lost 1 base, and 2 bases lay in between. CDR3 length: 12 amino acids. The CDR3 coding sequence is TGTGCCAGCAGCTTCGGCACAGATACGCAGTATTTT. Protein product: CASSFGTDTQYF.

This chain links TRBV27 with TRBJ2-3, with 11 bases lining up with TRBD2. CDR3 length: 15 amino acids. The V segment lost 11 bases and the J segment 4 bases; nucleotides outside the gene matches: 11. Germline V gives CDR1 MNHEY, CDR2 SMNVEV (reference sequence). The CDR3 DNA reads as TGTGCCCCCGTCGCACTAGCGGGGGTCCCAGATACGCAGTATTTT. This codes for CAPVALAGVPDTQYF.

V usage is TRBV11-3 and J usage is TRBJ1-1; weak D call: TRBD1 (6 bases). The CDR3 is 15 residues long. In germline, CDR1 is SGHNT, CDR2 YENEEA. Trimming left V 0 bases short and J 3 bases short, with 11 bases between. CDR3 DNA sequence: TGTGCCAGCAGCTTAGATGGGGGCCCGGACACTGAAGCTTTCTTT. It yields the protein CASSLDGGPDTEAFF.

The rearrangement joins TRBV7-2 to TRBJ1-2; TRBD1 matches at 7 bases. Germline CDR1 SGHTA, CDR2 FQGNSA. CDR3 size: 13 residues. The ends lost 2 bases at V and 10 bases at J; junction bases unmatched: 7. DNA of the CDR3: TGTGCCAGCAGCTTACCCCCCGACAGGGTCTACACCTTC. Amino acid sequence: CASSLPPDRVYTF. The full variable domain, with the rest looked up from reference TRBV7-2 and TRBJ1-2, is GAGVSQSPSNKVTEKGKDVELRCDPISGHTALYWYRQSLGQGLEFLIYFQGNSAPDKSGLPSDRFSAERTGGSVSTLTIQRTQQEDSAVYLCASSLPPDRVYTFGSGTRLTVV.

V usage is TRBV5-6 and J usage is TRBJ2-1; D is possibly TRBD2 (6 bases). The CDR3 has 12 amino acids. V was shortened by 4 bases and J by 8 bases, with 10 bases between the two germline ends. Germline V gives CDR1 SGHDT, CDR2 YYEEEE. The CDR3 DNA reads TGTGCCAGCAGCCGGTGGGGGGATGAGCAGTTCTTC. The encoded protein is CASSRWGDEQFF.

This clone was recorded a few times. This chain links TRBV2 with TRBJ1-6, with D maybe TRBD1 (6 bases). There are 16 residues in the CDR3. The V end lost 4 bases, the J end lost 9 bases, and 19 bases lay between the germline ends. Germline loops: CDR1 SNHLY, CDR2 FYNNEI. CDR3 sequence reads: CASSALVSGVGSPLHF. The CDR3 DNA sequence: TGTGCCAGCAGTGCATTGGTTTCAGGGGTCGGTTCACCCCTCCACTTT.